These T cell receptor beta chains were read from a single sample in a study of siplizumab effects on memory and regulatory T cells. Using immunoSEQ multiplex PCR, the repertoire was profiled, and TCRdb retains in-frame clones only, with some absent. The sample shows about 100,000 clones, 94% of them seen only once. The sequencing sample was made of non-Treg CD4+ T cells sorted from blood. These receptors originate from a human donor in good health. CDR3s include the opening cysteine and the closing phenylalanine or tryptophan. D genes are given only for firm matches. Expanded clones are given a class, and other clones once, few, many or no size at all.

clone size,J gene,D gene,V gene,CDR3 DNA,CDR3 protein
NA,TRBJ2-5,NA,TRBV19,TGTGCCAGTAGTATAACAGGGCTGGAGGAGACCCAGTACTTC,CASSITGLEETQYF
NA,TRBJ1-1,TRBD1,TRBV6-4,TGTGCCAGCAGTGACTCAGGGGGCGAGGACACTGAAGCTTTCTTT,CASSDSGGEDTEAFF
NA,TRBJ2-6,TRBD2,TRBV10-1,TGCGCCAGCAGTGACGGGGGGGCTGGGGCCAACGTCCTGACTTTC,CASSDGGAGANVLTF
NA,TRBJ1-2,NA,TRBV19,TGTGCCAGTTCCTCGGGGGGGCGCTTAAAGGGGAGTTACTATGGCTACACCTTC,CASSSGGRLKGSYYGYTF
NA,TRBJ2-7,NA,TRBV7-9,TGTGCCAGCAGCCCGAGCTACGAGCAGTACTTC,CASSPSYEQYF
NA,TRBJ2-5,NA,TRBV19,TGTGCCAGTAGTATGGTTCGTGGGGAGACCCAGTACTTC,CASSMVRGETQYF
NA,TRBJ2-7,NA,TRBV6-1,TGTGCCATCGCTTCCTCCTACGAGCAGTACTTC,CAIASSYEQYF
NA,TRBJ2-7,TRBD2,TRBV5-1,TGCGCCAGCAGGCTAAATCTAGCGGGACCCTACGAGCAGTACTTC,CASRLNLAGPYEQYF
NA,TRBJ2-2,NA,TRBV2,TGTGCCAGCAGCCCCCGGACTAACACCGGGGAGCTGTTTTTT,CASSPRTNTGELFF
NA,TRBJ2-7,NA,TRBV27,TGTGCCAGCAGTTTATGGGGACGGAAGGACTACGAGCAGTACTTC,CASSLWGRKDYEQYF
NA,TRBJ2-2,TRBD2,TRBV14,TGTGCCAGCAGCCAAGCCCTCGGACTAGCGTCGAACACCGGGGAGCTGTTTTTT,CASSQALGLASNTGELFF
NA,TRBJ2-4,NA,TRBV4-1,TGCGCCAGCAGCCAAGAGGCAGGACAAGGTTTAAACATTCAGTACTTC,CASSQEAGQGLNIQYF
NA,TRBJ2-5,TRBD2,TRBV29-1,TGCAGCGTTGTGACTAGCGGGAGCTTCCAAGAGACCCAGTACTTC,CSVVTSGSFQETQYF
NA,TRBJ1-5,NA,TRBV5-1,TGCGCCAGCAGCTTGGATAGCAATCAGCCCCAGCATTTT,CASSLDSNQPQHF
once,TRBJ2-4,TRBD1,TRBV28,TGTGCCAGCAGTTCTCCGCCGACAGGGGCCCTGCGGGTTCTAGCCAAAAACATTCAGTACTTC,CASSSPPTGALRVLAKNIQYF
NA,TRBJ2-3,NA,TRBV18,TGTGCCAGCTCACTAGCTACAGATACGCAGTATTTT,CASSLATDTQYF
NA,TRBJ2-4,NA,TRBV15,TGTGCCACCAGCAGACTTACGACAGGAAACCTTCTAGCCAAAAACATTCAGTACTTC,CATSRLTTGNLLAKNIQYF
NA,TRBJ1-3,NA,TRBV6-1,TGTGCCAGCAGACCGGCGGCCCACTCTGGAAACACCATATATTTT,CASRPAAHSGNTIYF
NA,TRBJ2-5,TRBD1,TRBV29-1,TGCAGCGTTGAACAGGGGGCCTCCCAAGAGACCCAGTACTTC,CSVEQGASQETQYF
NA,TRBJ2-7,NA,TRBV7-2,TGTGCCAGCAGCTTAGATAGAGCTAGTGGGGAGCAGTACTTC,CASSLDRASGEQYF
NA,TRBJ1-2,NA,TRBV4-1,TGCGCCAGCAGCCAAGTATCGGGGGGAACTAGGGGCTATGGCTACACCTTC,CASSQVSGGTRGYGYTF
NA,TRBJ1-2,TRBD1,TRBV25-1,TGTGCCAGCAGTCAACAGGGGGCGGGCTATGGCTACACCTTC,CASSQQGAGYGYTF
NA,TRBJ2-7,TRBD1,TRBV10-3,TGTGCCATCAGTGAGTCGACAGGGGGCAAGGGGGTCGAGCAGTACTTC,CAISESTGGKGVEQYF
NA,TRBJ1-4,NA,TRBV28,TGTGCCAGCAGGCCCCCTAATGAAAAACTGTTTTTT,CASRPPNEKLFF
NA,TRBJ2-2,TRBD1,TRBV9,TGTGCCAGCAGCGCCCCTAGAACCGGGACAGGGGTGACCGGGGAGCTGTTTTTT,CASSAPRTGTGVTGELFF
NA,TRBJ2-1,NA,TRBV5-6,TGTGCCAGCAGCTTGGTGGATTCGCGGCGGTATGAGCAGTTCTTC,CASSLVDSRRYEQFF
NA,TRBJ2-7,NA,TRBV2,TGTGCCAGCAGGAACGTACAGGGGCGGGGAGGTTCCTACGAGCAGTACTTC,CASRNVQGRGGSYEQYF
NA,TRBJ2-2,NA,TRBV10-1,TGCGCCAGCAGCCCTAGCCGAAACACCGGGGAGCTGTTTTTT,CASSPSRNTGELFF
NA,TRBJ2-3,TRBD1,TRBV2,TGTGCCAGCAGATTGGACAGGGGGCCCGCAGATACGCAGTATTTT,CASRLDRGPADTQYF
NA,TRBJ2-2,NA,TRBV4-1,TGCGCCAGCAGCCAAGTGCAAAGGGCGAACACCGGGGAGCTGTTTTTT,CASSQVQRANTGELFF
NA,TRBJ2-1,NA,TRBV5-1,TGCGCCAGCAGCTTGGTAACGAATGAGCAGTTCTTC,CASSLVTNEQFF
NA,TRBJ2-7,TRBD2,TRBV10-2,TGCGCCAGCAGGGGACTAGCGGGTATATACGAGCAGTACTTC,CASRGLAGIYEQYF
once,TRBJ2-7,NA,TRBV27,TGTGCCAGCAGTTTCGCCGGGGCCTACGAGCAGTACTTC,CASSFAGAYEQYF
once,TRBJ2-5,TRBD2,TRBV7-6,TGTGCCAGCAGCCCCACTAGCGGGGGGCAGGAGCAGTACTTC,CASSPTSGGQEQYF
NA,TRBJ2-5,TRBD2,TRBV7-9,TGTGCCAGCACCGCGGGGCTAGCGGGAGTAGAGACCCAGTACTTC,CASTAGLAGVETQYF
NA,TRBJ2-5,TRBD1,TRBV5-1,TGCGCCAGCAGCTATTGGGACAGAGCGGAGACCCAGTACTTC,CASSYWDRAETQYF
NA,TRBJ2-1,NA,TRBV19,TGTGCCAGTAGTATCGAGCCCGGGACCCGGGCGTTCTTC,CASSIEPGTRAFF
NA,TRBJ2-7,NA,TRBV5-6,TGTGCCAGCAGCTCGAAAAAGGGGTCCTACGAGCAGTACTTC,CASSSKKGSYEQYF
NA,TRBJ2-7,NA,TRBV5-5,TGTGCCAGCAGCTTGGGCCCAGGGGAGCCGAAGACCTACGAGCAGTACTTC,CASSLGPGEPKTYEQYF
NA,TRBJ1-5,TRBD1,TRBV6-5,TGTGCCAGCAGTTTGAGGCGAGACAGGGGCCAGCCCCAGCATTTT,CASSLRRDRGQPQHF
NA,TRBJ2-7,TRBD1,TRBV12-5,TGTGCTAGTGGTGAGGGACAGGGGCGCGAGCAGTACTTC,CASGEGQGREQYF
NA,TRBJ1-2,NA,TRBV18,TGTGCCAGCTCACCGGGAATAGGAGGTGGCTACACCTTC,CASSPGIGGGYTF
NA,TRBJ2-2,NA,TRBV10-3,TGTGCCATCAGTGAGTCCGCGCTCCTGAACACCGGGGAGCTGTTTTTT,CAISESALLNTGELFF
NA,TRBJ1-5,NA,TRBV2,TGTGCCAGCAGTCCCCAGGAGCCTCAGCCCCAGCATTTT,CASSPQEPQPQHF
NA,TRBJ2-5,TRBD2,TRBV7-3,TGTGCCAGCAGCCTACGGGCTAGCGGAAATTTCCAAGAGACCCAGTACTTC,CASSLRASGNFQETQYF